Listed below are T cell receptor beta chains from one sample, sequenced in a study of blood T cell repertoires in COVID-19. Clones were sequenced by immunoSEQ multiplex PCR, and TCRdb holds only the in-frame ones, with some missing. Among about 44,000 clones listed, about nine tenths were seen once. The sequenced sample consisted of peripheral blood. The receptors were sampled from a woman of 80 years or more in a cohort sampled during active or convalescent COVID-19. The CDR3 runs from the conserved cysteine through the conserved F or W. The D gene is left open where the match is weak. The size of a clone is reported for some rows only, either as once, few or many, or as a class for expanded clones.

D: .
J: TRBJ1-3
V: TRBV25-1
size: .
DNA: TGTGCCAGCAGCCCCTCCGGAAACACCATATATTTT
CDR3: CASSPSGNTIYF

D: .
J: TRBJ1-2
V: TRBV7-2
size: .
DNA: TGTGCCAGCAGCTCGTTAAGACAAGCCGGATATGGCTACACCTTC
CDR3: CASSSLRQAGYGYTF

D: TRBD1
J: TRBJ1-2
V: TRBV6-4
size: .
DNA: TGTGCCAGCAGTGACGGCGGCGGAAGACAGGGTGGCTACACCTTC
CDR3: CASSDGGGRQGGYTF

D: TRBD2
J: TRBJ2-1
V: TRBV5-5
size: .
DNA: TGTGCCAGCAGCCAAAGACTAGCTCCCGGCAATGAGCAGTTCTTC
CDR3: CASSQRLAPGNEQFF

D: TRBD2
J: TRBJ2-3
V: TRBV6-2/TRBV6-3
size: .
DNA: TGTGCCAGCAGTAAGTTAGCGGGCTTCACAGATACGCAGTATTTT
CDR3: CASSKLAGFTDTQYF

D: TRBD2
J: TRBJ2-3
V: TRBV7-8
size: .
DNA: TGTGCCAGCAGCCTCACTAGCGGGGGTCGAAGCACAGATACGCAGTATTTT
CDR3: CASSLTSGGRSTDTQYF

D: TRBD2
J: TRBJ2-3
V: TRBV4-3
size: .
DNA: TGCGCCAGCAGCCAAGTGGCCCTTGGGGGGGACACAGATACGCAGTATTTT
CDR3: CASSQVALGGDTDTQYF

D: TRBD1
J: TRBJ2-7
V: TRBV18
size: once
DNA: TGTGCCAGCTCACCTCCGGACAGGTCCGAGCAGTACTTC
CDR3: CASSPPDRSEQYF

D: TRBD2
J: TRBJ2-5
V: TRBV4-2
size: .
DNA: TGTGCCAGCAGCCAGGGGCTAGCGGGGGGCGGGGAGACCCAGTACTTC
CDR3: CASSQGLAGGGETQYF

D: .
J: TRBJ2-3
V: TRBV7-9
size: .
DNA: TGTGCCAGCAGCTTAACGGCGGCAACGCAGTATTTT
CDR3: CASSLTAATQYF

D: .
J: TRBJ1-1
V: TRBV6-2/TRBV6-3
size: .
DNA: TGTGCCAGCAGCCGCGACAGGCCCAGTCGAGTCGGGCGGGTCTTT
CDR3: CASSRDRPSRVGRVF

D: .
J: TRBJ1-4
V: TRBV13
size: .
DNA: TGTGCCAGCAGCTTCCGTACGGGAGCCGCTAATGAAAAACTGTTTTTT
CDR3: CASSFRTGAANEKLFF

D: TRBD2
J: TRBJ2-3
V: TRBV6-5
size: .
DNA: TGTGCCAGCAGGGATAGCGGGGGAACCACAGATACGCAGTATTTT
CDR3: CASRDSGGTTDTQYF

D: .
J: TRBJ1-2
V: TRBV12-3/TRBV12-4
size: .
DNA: TGTGCCAGCAGCGCGGACAGTCTCTATGGCTACACCTTC
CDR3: CASSADSLYGYTF

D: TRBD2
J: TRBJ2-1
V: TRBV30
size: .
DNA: TGTGCCGGGGGTCGGGCTAGCGGGGCAGGTGAGCAGTTCTTC
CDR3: CAGGRASGAGEQFF

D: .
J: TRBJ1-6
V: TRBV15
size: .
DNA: TGTGCCACCAGCAGGGGACTTGACCGGGGTTCACCCCTCCACTTT
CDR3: CATSRGLDRGSPLHF

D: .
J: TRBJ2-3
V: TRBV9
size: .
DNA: TGTGCCAGCAGCGCACACAGGGTGGGAGATACGCAGTATTTT
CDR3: CASSAHRVGDTQYF

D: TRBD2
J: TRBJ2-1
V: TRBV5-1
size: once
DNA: TGCGCCAGCAGCTTGGGGACTAGCGGGGGCTACAATGAGCAGTTCTTC
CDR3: CASSLGTSGGYNEQFF

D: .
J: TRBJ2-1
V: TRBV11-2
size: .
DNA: TGTGCCAGCAGCCCCCTCAGGGGATACAATGAGCAGTTCTTC
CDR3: CASSPLRGYNEQFF

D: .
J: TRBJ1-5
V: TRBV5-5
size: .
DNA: TGTGCCAGCAGCTTAGCTACGGACCGAGGGCAGCCCCAGCATTTT
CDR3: CASSLATDRGQPQHF

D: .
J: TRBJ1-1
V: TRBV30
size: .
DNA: TGTGCCTGGACTGGGAGGGGCACTGAAGCTTTCTTT
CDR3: CAWTGRGTEAFF

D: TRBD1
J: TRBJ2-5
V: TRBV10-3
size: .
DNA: TGTGCCATCAAAGGGACAGAACAAGAGACCCAGTACTTC
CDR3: CAIKGTEQETQYF